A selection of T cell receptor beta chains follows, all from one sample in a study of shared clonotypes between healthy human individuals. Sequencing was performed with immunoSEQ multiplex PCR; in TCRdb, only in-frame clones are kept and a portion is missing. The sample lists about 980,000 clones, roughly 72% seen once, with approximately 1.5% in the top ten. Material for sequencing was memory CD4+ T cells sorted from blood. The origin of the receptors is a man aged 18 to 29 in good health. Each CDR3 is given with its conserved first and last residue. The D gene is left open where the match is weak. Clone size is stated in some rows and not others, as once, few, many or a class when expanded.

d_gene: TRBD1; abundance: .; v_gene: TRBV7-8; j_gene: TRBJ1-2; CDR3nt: TGTGCCAGCAGCCAAACAGGGGGAGTGTATGGCTACACCTTC; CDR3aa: CASSQTGGVYGYTF
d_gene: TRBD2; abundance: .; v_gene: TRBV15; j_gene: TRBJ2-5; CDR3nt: TGTGCCACCAGCCCCCTCCTAGCGGGGCAAGAGACCCAGTACTTC; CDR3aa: CATSPLLAGQETQYF
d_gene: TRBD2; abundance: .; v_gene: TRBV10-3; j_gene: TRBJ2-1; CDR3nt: TGTGCCATCAGTGGCGGGCTAGCGGGGGGATATGAGCAGTTCTTC; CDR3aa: CAISGGLAGGYEQFF
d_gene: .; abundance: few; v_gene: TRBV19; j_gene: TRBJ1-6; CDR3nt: TGTGCCAGTAGTTTGGTCAGCACCCAGAATTCACCCCTCCACTTT; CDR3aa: CASSLVSTQNSPLHF
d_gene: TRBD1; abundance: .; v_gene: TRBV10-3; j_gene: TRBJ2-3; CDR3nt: TGTGCCATCAGTGTGGACAGGGGAACAGATACGCAGTATTTT; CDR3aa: CAISVDRGTDTQYF
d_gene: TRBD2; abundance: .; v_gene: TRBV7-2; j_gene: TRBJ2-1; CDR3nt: TGTGCCAGCAGCTTAGCTCCGGGACTAGCGGGGAATGAGCAGTTCTTC; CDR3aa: CASSLAPGLAGNEQFF
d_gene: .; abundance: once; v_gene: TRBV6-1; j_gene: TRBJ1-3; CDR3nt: TGTGCCAGCAGTGAAAGTACGGGGACTGGAAACACCATATATTTT; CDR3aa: CASSESTGTGNTIYF
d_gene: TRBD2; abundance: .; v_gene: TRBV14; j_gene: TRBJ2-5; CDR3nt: TGTGCCAGCAGCCCCGGGACTAGTAACGGCGAGACCCAGTACTTC; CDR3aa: CASSPGTSNGETQYF
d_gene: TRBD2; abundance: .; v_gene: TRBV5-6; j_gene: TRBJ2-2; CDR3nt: TGTGCCAGCAGCTTGGCAGCGGGAGGGACCGGGGAGCTGTTTTTT; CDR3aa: CASSLAAGGTGELFF
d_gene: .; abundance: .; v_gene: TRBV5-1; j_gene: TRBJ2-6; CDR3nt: TGCGCCAGCAGCTCACCTGACAGCATCTCTGGGGCCAACGTCCTGACTTTC; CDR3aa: CASSSPDSISGANVLTF
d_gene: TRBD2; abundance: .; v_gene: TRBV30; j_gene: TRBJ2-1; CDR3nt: TGTGCCTGGAGTGTATATCGACTAGCGCGCAATGAGCAGTTCTTC; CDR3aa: CAWSVYRLARNEQFF
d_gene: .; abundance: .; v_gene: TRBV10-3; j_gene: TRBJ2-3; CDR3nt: TGTGCCATCAGTGACCCGATAGCAGCCCGCGGCACAGATACGCAGTATTTT; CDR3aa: CAISDPIAARGTDTQYF
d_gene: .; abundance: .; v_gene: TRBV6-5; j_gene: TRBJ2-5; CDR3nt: TGTGCCAGCAGGGGCGGGAAGACCCAGTACTTC; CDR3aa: CASRGGKTQYF
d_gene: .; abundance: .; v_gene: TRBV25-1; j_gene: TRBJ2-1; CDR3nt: TGTGCCAGCAGTGCGGCGCGGGAATACAATGAGCAGTTCTTC; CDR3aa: CASSAAREYNEQFF
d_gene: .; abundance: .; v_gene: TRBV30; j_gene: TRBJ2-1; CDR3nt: TGTGCCTGGAGTGGGGGAAAATATGAGCAGTTCTTC; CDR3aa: CAWSGGKYEQFF
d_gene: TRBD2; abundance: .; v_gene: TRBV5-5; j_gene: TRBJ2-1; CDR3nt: TGTGCCAGCAGCTTGTGGGCTAGCGGGCAATACAATGAGCAGTTCTTC; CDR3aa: CASSLWASGQYNEQFF
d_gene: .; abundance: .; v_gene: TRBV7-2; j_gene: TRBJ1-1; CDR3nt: TGTGCCAGCAGCCCGGGGCTGGGAGCTACTGAAGCTTTCTTT; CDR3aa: CASSPGLGATEAFF
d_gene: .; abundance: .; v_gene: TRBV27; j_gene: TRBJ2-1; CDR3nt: TGTGCCAGCAGTTTATCGCTTCCAAATGAGCAGTTCTTC; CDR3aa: CASSLSLPNEQFF
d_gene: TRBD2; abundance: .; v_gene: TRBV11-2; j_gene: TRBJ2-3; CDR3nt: TGTGCCAGCAGCTTTGCTAGCGGCAGCACAGATACGCAGTATTTT; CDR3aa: CASSFASGSTDTQYF
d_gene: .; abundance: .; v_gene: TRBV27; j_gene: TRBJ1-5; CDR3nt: TGTGCCAGCAGTACCGACGGGAATCAGCCCCAGCATTTT; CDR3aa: CASSTDGNQPQHF
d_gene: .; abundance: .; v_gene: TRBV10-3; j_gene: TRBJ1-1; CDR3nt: TGTGCCATCAGTGTGGGCAGAGAGAACACTGAAGCTTTCTTT; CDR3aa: CAISVGRENTEAFF
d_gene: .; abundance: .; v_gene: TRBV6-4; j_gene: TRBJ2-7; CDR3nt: TGTGCCAGCCGGTCCTCTTCCTACTACGAGCAGTACTTC; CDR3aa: CASRSSSYYEQYF
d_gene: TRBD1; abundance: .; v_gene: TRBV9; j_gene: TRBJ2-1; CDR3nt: TGTGCCAGCAGCGTAGACAGGGGGCTGGTAAATGAGCAGTTCTTC; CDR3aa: CASSVDRGLVNEQFF
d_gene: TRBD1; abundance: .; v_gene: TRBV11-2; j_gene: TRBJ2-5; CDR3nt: TGTGCCAGCAGCTTCCCAGGGGGAGAGACCCAGTACTTC; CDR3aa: CASSFPGGETQYF
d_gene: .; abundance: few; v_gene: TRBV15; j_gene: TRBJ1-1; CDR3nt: TGTGCCACCAGCCCTTCGACCTACGTCGGGACTGAAGCTTTCTTT; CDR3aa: CATSPSTYVGTEAFF
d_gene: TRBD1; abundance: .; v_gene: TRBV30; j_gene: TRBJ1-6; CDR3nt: TGTGCCTGGAGAGCCCTGGGACAGGGCGATTCACCCCTCCACTTT; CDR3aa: CAWRALGQGDSPLHF
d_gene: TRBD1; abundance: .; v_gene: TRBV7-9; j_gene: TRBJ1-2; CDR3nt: TGTGCCAGCAGGTTGGACAGGGGGCCCAACTATGGCTACACCTTC; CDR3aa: CASRLDRGPNYGYTF
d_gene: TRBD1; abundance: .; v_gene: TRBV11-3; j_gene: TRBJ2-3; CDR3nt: TGTGCCAGCAGCCCGAGGTCGGCAGGGGGCTTCGCAGATACGCAGTATTTT; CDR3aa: CASSPRSAGGFADTQYF
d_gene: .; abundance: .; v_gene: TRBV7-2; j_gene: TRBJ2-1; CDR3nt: TGTGCCAGCAGCCGAGAAGGCGGGGTCGATGAGCAGTTCTTC; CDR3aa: CASSREGGVDEQFF
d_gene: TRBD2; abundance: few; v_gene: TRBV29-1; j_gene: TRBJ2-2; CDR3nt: TGCAGCGTTGAAATGGGACTAGGGAACACCGGGGAGCTGTTTTTT; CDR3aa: CSVEMGLGNTGELFF
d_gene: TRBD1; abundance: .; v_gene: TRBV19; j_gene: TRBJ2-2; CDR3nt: TGTGCCAGTAGTTCTACAGGGGCTGGCCTCACCGGGGAGCTGTTTTTT; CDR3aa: CASSSTGAGLTGELFF
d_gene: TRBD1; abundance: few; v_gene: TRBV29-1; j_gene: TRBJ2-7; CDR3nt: TGCAGCGGGCGGACAGGGGGAGACGAGCAGTACTTC; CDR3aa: CSGRTGGDEQYF
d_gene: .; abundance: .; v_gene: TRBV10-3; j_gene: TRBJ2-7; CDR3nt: TGTGCCATCAGTGAGTCAGTGGGGGACTACGAGCAGTACTTC; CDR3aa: CAISESVGDYEQYF
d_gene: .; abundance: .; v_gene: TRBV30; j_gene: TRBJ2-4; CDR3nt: TGTGCCTGGAGTGTACTCGGACAGCCAGCCAAAAACATTCAGTACTTC; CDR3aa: CAWSVLGQPAKNIQYF
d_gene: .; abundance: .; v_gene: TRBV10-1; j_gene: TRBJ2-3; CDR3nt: TGCGCCAGCAGCCGACAACCTAGTACAACAGATACGCAGTATTTT; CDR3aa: CASSRQPSTTDTQYF
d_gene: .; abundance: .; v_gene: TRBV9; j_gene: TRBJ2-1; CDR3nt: TGTGCCAGCAGCGTCGAGGCAAGGGGCAATGAGCAGTTCTTC; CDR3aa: CASSVEARGNEQFF
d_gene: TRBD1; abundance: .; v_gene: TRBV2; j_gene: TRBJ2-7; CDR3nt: TGTGCCAGCAATACTCTCCGGGACAGAGATTACGAGCAGTACTTC; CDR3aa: CASNTLRDRDYEQYF
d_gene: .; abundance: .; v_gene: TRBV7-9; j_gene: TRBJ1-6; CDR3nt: TGTGCCAGCAGCTTACGTTCAGGGGTTAGCTCCTATAATTCACCCCTCCACTTT; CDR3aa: CASSLRSGVSSYNSPLHF
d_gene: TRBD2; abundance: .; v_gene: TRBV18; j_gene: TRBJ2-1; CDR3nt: TGTGCCAGCTCACCACCGATAGCGGGAACCTACAATGAGCAGTTCTTC; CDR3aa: CASSPPIAGTYNEQFF
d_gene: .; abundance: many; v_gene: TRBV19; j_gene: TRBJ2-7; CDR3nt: TGTGCCAGTAGTATCCCAGGCTCCTACGAGCAGTACTTC; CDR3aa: CASSIPGSYEQYF
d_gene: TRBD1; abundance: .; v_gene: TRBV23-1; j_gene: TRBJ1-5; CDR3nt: TGCGCCAGCGGCCGAGAGGCAGGGGGATTTTATAGCAATCAGCCCCAGCATTTT; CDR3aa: CASGREAGGFYSNQPQHF
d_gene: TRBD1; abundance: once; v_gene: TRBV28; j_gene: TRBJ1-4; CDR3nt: TGTGCCAGCAGTACAACAGGGGTCGTACAGGAAAAACTGTTTTTT; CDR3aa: CASSTTGVVQEKLFF
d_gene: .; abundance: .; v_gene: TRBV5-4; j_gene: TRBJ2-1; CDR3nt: TGTGCCAGCAGCTCCAGGGGCTCCTACAATGAGCAGTTCTTC; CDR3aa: CASSSRGSYNEQFF
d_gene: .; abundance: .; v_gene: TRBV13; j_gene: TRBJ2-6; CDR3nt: TGTGCCAGCAGCTTAGGACAGAGGTCTGGGGCCAACGTCCTGACTTTC; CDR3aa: CASSLGQRSGANVLTF
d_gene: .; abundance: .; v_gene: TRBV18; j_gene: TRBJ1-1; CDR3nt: TGTGCCAGCCGACCTAGAGAGAACACTGAAGCTTTCTTT; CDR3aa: CASRPRENTEAFF
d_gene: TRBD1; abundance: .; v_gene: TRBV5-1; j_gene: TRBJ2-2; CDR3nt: TGCGCCAGCAGACCCGGGACAGACGTCGGGGAGCTGTTTTTT; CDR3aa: CASRPGTDVGELFF
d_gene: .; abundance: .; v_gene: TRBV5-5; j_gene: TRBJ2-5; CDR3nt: TGTGCCAGCAGATTGGCAGTCCAAGAGACCCAGTACTTC; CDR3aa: CASRLAVQETQYF
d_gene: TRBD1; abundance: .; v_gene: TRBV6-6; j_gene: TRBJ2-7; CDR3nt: TGTGCCAGCAGCTCGACAGGGAGCTCCTACGAGCAGTACTTC; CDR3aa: CASSSTGSSYEQYF
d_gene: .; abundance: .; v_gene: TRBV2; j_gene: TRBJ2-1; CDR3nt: TGTGCCAGCAGTGCCCTAGCGCATTACAATGAGCAGTTCTTC; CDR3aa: CASSALAHYNEQFF
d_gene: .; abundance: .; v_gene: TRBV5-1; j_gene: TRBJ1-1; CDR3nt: TGCGCCAGCATCCCGGGAGGCAGTAACACTGAAGCTTTCTTT; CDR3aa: CASIPGGSNTEAFF
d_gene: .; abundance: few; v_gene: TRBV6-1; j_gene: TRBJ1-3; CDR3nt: TGTGCCAGCAGTGTGGACTACTCTGGAAACACCATATATTTT; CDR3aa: CASSVDYSGNTIYF
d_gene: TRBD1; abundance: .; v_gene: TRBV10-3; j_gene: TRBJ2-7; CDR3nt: TGTGCCATCAGGCCCCGGGGACAGAGCTCCTACGAGCAGTACTTC; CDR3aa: CAIRPRGQSSYEQYF
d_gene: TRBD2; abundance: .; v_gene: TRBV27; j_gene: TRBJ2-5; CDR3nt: TGTGCCAGCAGTAAACTAGCGGGAGAACAAGAGACCCAGTACTTC; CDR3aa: CASSKLAGEQETQYF